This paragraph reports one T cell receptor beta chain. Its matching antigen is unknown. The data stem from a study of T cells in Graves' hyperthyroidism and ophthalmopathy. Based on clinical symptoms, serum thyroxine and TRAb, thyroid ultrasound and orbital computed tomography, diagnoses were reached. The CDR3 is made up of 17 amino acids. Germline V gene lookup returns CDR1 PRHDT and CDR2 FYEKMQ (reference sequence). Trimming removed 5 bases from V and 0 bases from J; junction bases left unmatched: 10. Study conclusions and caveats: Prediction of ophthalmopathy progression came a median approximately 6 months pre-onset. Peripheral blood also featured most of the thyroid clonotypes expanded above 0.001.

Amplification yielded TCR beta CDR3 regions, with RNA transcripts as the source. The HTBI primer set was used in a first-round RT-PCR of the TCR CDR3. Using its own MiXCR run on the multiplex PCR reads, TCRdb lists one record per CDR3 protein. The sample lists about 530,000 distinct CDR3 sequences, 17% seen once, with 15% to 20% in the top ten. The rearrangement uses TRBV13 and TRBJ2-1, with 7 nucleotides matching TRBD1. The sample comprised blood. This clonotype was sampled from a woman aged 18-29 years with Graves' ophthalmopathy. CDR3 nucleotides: TGTGCCAGCAGCGAAGGGACAGCCTCGAGCTCCTACAATGAGCAGTTCTTC. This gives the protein CASSEGTASSSYNEQFF.